A single sample gave rise to the 3 T cell receptor beta chains below, sequenced in a study of T cells after yellow fever vaccination. TCRdb reprocessed the 5' RACE reads via MiXCR and lists one record per CDR3 protein. There are about 350,000 distinct CDR3 sequences in the sample; 8.1% occur only once, and 17% lies in the top ten. The sequencing here drew on PBMCs, taken about 41 days after the first yellow fever vaccination. All receptors derive from a man aged 18 to 29 who received the YFV17D yellow fever vaccine.

The chain combines TRBV20-1 with TRBJ2-6; possible D gene TRBD2, 6 bases. Trimming stripped 4 bases from V and 0 bases from J, with 7 bases between. This CDR3 has 14 residues. CDR1 DFQATT and CDR2 SNEGSKA come from the germline V gene (reference sequence). CDR3 nucleotide sequence: TGCAGTGCTATGGAGGGCTCTGGGGCCAACGTCCTGACTTTC. Its translation: CSAMEGSGANVLTF.

The table lists this clonotype with a few counts. This chain connects TRBV11-1 to TRBJ2-7; D tentatively fits TRBD1 or TRBD2 (5 bases each). Trimming stripped 2 bases from V and 5 bases from J, with 13 bases between. The CDR3 has 14 residues. Per the germline V gene, CDR1 is SGHAT and CDR2 is FQDESV (reference sequence). The DNA for the CDR3 is TGTGCCAGCAGCTTATATTTAGGGGACCACGAGCAGTACTTC. Its protein is CASSLYLGDHEQYF. Full variable domain (outside the CDR3, taken from reference TRBV11-1 and TRBJ2-7): EAEVAQSPRYKITEKSQAVAFWCDPISGHATLYWYRQILGQGPELLVQFQDESVVDDSQLPKDRFSAERLKGVDSTLKIQPAELGDSAMYLCASSLYLGDHEQYFGPGTRLTVT.

This clonotype was seen more than once but under ten times. The chain has TRBV6-5 and TRBJ1-5; 9 nucleotides match TRBD1. Germline loops: CDR1 MNHEY, CDR2 SVGAGI. This CDR3 is built from 14 residues. V lost 6 bases, J lost 5 bases, and 5 bases stayed unmatched. This CDR3 is CASSRTGVHQPQHF. The CDR3 DNA reads TGTGCCAGCAGCCGGACAGGGGTCCATCAGCCCCAGCATTTT.